These T cell receptor beta chains were read from a single sample in a study of coeliac disease. Method: immunoSEQ multiplex PCR; TCRdb's copy keeps in-frame clones and lacks some. This table has fewer than 5,000 clones, around 79% appearing once. Sample: lamina propria lymphocytes from the gut. All receptors come from a woman aged 18-35 years with active celiac disease. Each CDR3 is given with its conserved first and last residue. D genes are given only for firm matches. Size tells how often a clone was seen (once, few, many) or the class of an expanded clone, and some rows leave it out.

TRBJ2-7 TRBD1 - TRBV29-1 CSTRDSAYEQYF TGCAGCACTAGGGACAGCGCCTACGAGCAGTACTTC
TRBJ2-1 TRBD2 - TRBV11-1 CASSLRVAGGPDEQFF TGTGCCAGCAGCCTGAGAGTAGCGGGGGGGCCTGATGAGCAGTTCTTC
TRBJ1-1 TRBD1 few TRBV6-5 CASSYLGQGAVAEAFF TGTGCCAGCAGTTACCTGGGACAGGGGGCAGTTGCTGAAGCTTTCTTT
TRBJ2-1 TRBD1 - TRBV4-2 CASSRGGTGENEQFF TGTGCCAGCAGCCGGGGGGGGACAGGGGAAAATGAGCAGTTCTTC
TRBJ2-5 TRBD1 - TRBV28 CASSLRTGTQETQYF TGTGCCAGCAGTTTAAGGACAGGGACCCAAGAGACCCAGTACTTC
TRBJ2-7 TRBD2 - TRBV9 CASSAGGPAHEQYF TGTGCCAGCAGCGCGGGGGGGCCAGCCCACGAGCAGTACTTC
TRBJ1-6 TRBD1 - TRBV19 CASRRDSYNSPLHF TGTGCCAGTAGGAGGGACAGCTATAATTCACCCCTCCACTTT
TRBJ1-2 TRBD1 once TRBV6-1 CASSKEPGQNYGYTF TGTGCCAGCAGTAAAGAGCCGGGACAGAACTATGGCTACACCTTC
TRBJ2-7 TRBD2 - TRBV6-5 CASSRTSANYEQYF TGTGCCAGCAGTCGGACTAGCGCGAACTACGAGCAGTACTTC
TRBJ1-6 - - TRBV30 CAWVSKSSYNSPLHF TGTGCCTGGGTTTCTAAGAGCTCCTATAATTCACCCCTCCACTTT
TRBJ2-7 - once TRBV5-5 CASSLGTEIYEQYF TGTGCCAGCAGCTTGGGGACAGAAATCTACGAGCAGTACTTC
TRBJ2-7 - few TRBV28 CASSFLTGNTYEQYF TGTGCCAGCAGTTTCCTGACAGGCAATACCTACGAGCAGTACTTC
TRBJ1-1 - - TRBV18 CASSPARGTGTEAFF TGTGCCAGCTCACCTGCCCGGGGGACCGGCACTGAAGCTTTCTTT
TRBJ1-5 - once TRBV6-6 CASRPQGGDQPQHF TGTGCCAGCAGGCCTCAGGGTGGCGATCAGCCCCAGCATTTT
TRBJ2-1 - - TRBV7-2 CASSLGGRYNEQFF TGTGCCAGCAGCTTAGGGGGGCGGTACAATGAGCAGTTCTTC
TRBJ1-2 TRBD1 - TRBV27 CASSDRAYGYTF TGTGCCAGCAGTGACAGGGCCTATGGCTACACCTTC
TRBJ2-1 TRBD2 - TRBV7-6 CASSLGLAGGPSYNEQFF TGTGCCAGCAGCTTGGGACTAGCGGGAGGGCCCTCCTACAATGAGCAGTTCTTC
TRBJ2-3 - - TRBV2 CASSDKRYTDTQYF TGTGCCAGCAGTGATAAGCGGTACACAGATACGCAGTATTTT
TRBJ1-5 - - TRBV6-1 CASRTNQPQHF TGTGCCAGCAGGACTAATCAGCCCCAGCATTTT
TRBJ2-7 TRBD1 few TRBV7-4 CASSTGVEQYF TGTGCCAGCAGTACAGGGGTGGAGCAGTACTTC
TRBJ1-6 - - TRBV25-1 CASKRTDNSPLHF TGTGCCAGCAAGAGGACAGATAATTCACCCCTCCACTTT
TRBJ2-7 - - TRBV19 CASSEKTVSYEQYF TGTGCCAGTAGTGAGAAGACAGTTTCCTACGAGCAGTACTTC
TRBJ2-5 TRBD1 - TRBV19 CASSIALGQEGTQYF TGTGCCAGTAGTATAGCCTTGGGACAGGAGGGGACCCAGTACTTC
TRBJ1-5 TRBD1 - TRBV6-1 CASSELGGSNQPQHF TGTGCCAGCAGTGAGCTAGGGGGCAGCAATCAGCCCCAGCATTTT
TRBJ2-3 TRBD2 - TRBV5-1 CASSLGASGSTDTQYF TGCGCCAGCAGCTTGGGGGCTAGCGGGAGCACAGATACGCAGTATTTT
TRBJ2-2 - - TRBV5-4 CASSLARYTGELFF TGTGCCAGCAGCTTGGCTAGGTACACCGGGGAGCTGTTTTTT
TRBJ1-5 - - TRBV5-6 CASSFGGGSYQPQHF TGTGCCAGCAGCTTTGGCGGGGGGTCGTATCAGCCCCAGCATTTT
TRBJ2-1 - - TRBV5-1 CASLEFDEQFF TGCGCCAGCCTAGAGTTCGATGAGCAGTTCTTC
TRBJ1-2 TRBD1 few TRBV9 CASRQTGNLYGYTF TGTGCCAGCAGGCAGACAGGGAATCTGTATGGCTACACCTTC
TRBJ1-5 - - TRBV7-6 CASSPYSNQPQHF TGTGCCAGCAGCCCCTATAGCAATCAGCCCCAGCATTTT
TRBJ2-5 TRBD1 - TRBV5-1 CASSLVTGTGQETQYF TGCGCCAGCAGCTTGGTCACCGGGACAGGACAAGAGACCCAGTACTTC
TRBJ2-1 TRBD2 few TRBV7-8 CASSSGTSSYNEQFF TGTGCCAGCAGCTCCGGGACTAGCTCCTACAATGAGCAGTTCTTC
TRBJ2-1 TRBD1 - TRBV11-2 CASSLEGTGPYNEQFF TGTGCCAGCAGCTTAGAGGGGACAGGTCCCTACAATGAGCAGTTCTTC
TRBJ1-4 - - TRBV18 CASSQTAGANEKLFF TGTGCCAGCTCACAAACAGCTGGTGCTAATGAAAAACTGTTTTTT
TRBJ1-1 - - TRBV7-2 CASSLGLLENTEAFF TGTGCCAGCAGCTTAGGGTTGTTAGAGAACACTGAAGCTTTCTTT
TRBJ2-1 - - TRBV5-8 CASSLDLNSYNEQFF TGTGCCAGCAGCTTGGATCTAAACTCCTACAATGAGCAGTTCTTC
TRBJ1-3 - - TRBV29-1 CSSTDSASGNTIYF TGCAGCTCCACCGACTCCGCCTCTGGAAACACCATATATTTT
TRBJ2-5 - - TRBV5-1 CASSLADSQETQYF TGCGCCAGCAGCTTGGCCGACAGCCAAGAGACCCAGTACTTC
TRBJ1-1 TRBD1 - TRBV5-6 CASSGDRGVGTEAFF TGTGCCAGCAGCGGTGACAGGGGGGTGGGCACTGAAGCTTTCTTT
TRBJ1-2 - - TRBV30 CAWWTVGGYTF TGTGCCTGGTGGACAGTCGGTGGCTACACCTTC
TRBJ1-3 - - TRBV5-4 CASSLPSGNTIYF TGTGCCAGCAGCTTGCCCAGTGGAAACACCATATATTTT
TRBJ1-3 - - TRBV30 CAWGHYSGNTIYF TGTGCCTGGGGACACTACTCTGGAAACACCATATATTTT
TRBJ1-4 - - TRBV2 CASRLGGLDEKLFF TGTGCCAGCAGGCTGGGGGGGTTAGATGAAAAACTGTTTTTT
TRBJ2-7 TRBD2 - TRBV5-4 CASSRGGLGYEQYF TGTGCCAGCAGCAGGGGGGGACTAGGCTACGAGCAGTACTTC
TRBJ2-3 - - TRBV4-1 CASSQSGVGVDTQYF TGCGCCAGCAGCCAATCAGGGGTCGGCGTGGATACGCAGTATTTT
TRBJ2-3 - - TRBV4-2 CASSRQLASTDTQYF TGTGCCAGCAGCCGACAACTAGCTAGCACAGATACGCAGTATTTT
TRBJ1-1 TRBD1 once TRBV7-9 CASSRTGGHTEAFF TGTGCCAGCAGCCGGACAGGGGGACATACTGAAGCTTTCTTT
TRBJ2-7 TRBD2 few TRBV27 CASKALAGGLGEQYF TGTGCCAGCAAAGCCCTAGCGGGAGGCTTGGGTGAGCAGTACTTC
TRBJ1-1 - - TRBV5-1 CASSLDGLPTEAFF TGCGCCAGCAGCTTGGATGGGCTCCCCACTGAAGCTTTCTTT
TRBJ1-1 - - TRBV9 CASSVQGEAFF TGTGCCAGCAGCGTGCAGGGTGAAGCTTTCTTT
TRBJ2-5 TRBD1 - TRBV2 CASSGDSQETQYF TGTGCCAGCAGTGGGGACAGCCAAGAGACCCAGTACTTC